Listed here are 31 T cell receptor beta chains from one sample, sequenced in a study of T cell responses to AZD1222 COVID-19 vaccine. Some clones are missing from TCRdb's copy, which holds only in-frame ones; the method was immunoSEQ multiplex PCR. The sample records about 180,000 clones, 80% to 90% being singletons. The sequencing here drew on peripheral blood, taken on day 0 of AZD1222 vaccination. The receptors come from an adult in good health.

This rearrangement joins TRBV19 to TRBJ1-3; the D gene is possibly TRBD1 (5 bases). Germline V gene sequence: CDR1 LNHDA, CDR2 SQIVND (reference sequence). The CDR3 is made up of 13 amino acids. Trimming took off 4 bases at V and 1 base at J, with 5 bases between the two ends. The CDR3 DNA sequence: TGTGCCAGTAGTAGGACATCTGGAAACACCATATATTTT. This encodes CASSRTSGNTIYF.

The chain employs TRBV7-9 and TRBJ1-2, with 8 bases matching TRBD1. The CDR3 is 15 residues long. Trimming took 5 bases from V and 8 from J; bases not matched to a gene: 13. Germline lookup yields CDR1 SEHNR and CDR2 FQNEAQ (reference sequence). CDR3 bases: TGTGCCAGCAGCCCTAAACCGGGACAGGCCCGCGGCTACACCTTC. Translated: CASSPKPGQARGYTF.

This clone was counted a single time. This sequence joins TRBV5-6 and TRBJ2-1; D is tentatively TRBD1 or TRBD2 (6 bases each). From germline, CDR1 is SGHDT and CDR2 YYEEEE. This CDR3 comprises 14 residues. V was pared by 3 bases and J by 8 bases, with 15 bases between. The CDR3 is CASSSGTGAYEQFF. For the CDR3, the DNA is TGTGCCAGCAGCTCCGGGACGGGGGCGTATGAGCAGTTCTTC.

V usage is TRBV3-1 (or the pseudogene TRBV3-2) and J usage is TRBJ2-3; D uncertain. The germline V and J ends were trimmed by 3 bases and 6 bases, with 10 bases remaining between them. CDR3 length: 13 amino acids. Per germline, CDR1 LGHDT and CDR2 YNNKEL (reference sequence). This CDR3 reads CASSHPPPDTQYF. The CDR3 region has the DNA TGTGCCAGCAGCCACCCGCCTCCGGATACGCAGTATTTT.

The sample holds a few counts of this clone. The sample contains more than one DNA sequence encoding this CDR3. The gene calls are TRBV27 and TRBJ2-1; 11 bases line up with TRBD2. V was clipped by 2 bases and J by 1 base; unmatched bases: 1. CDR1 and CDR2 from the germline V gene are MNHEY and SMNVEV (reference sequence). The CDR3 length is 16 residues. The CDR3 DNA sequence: TGTGCCAGCAGTTTACTAGCGGGGGGTTCCTACAATGAGCAGTTCTTC. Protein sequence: CASSLLAGGSYNEQFF.

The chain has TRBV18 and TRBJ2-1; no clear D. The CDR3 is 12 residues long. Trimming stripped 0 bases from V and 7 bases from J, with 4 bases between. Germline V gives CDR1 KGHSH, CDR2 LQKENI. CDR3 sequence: CASSPPGNEQFF. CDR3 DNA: TGTGCCAGCTCACCACCCGGGAATGAGCAGTTCTTC.

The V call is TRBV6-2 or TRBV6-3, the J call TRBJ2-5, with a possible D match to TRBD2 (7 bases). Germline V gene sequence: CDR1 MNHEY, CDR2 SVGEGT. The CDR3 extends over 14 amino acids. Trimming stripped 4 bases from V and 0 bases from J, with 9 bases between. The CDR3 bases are TGTGCCAGCAGTTGGGGGGGGCACCAAGAGACCCAGTACTTC. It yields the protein CASSWGGHQETQYF.

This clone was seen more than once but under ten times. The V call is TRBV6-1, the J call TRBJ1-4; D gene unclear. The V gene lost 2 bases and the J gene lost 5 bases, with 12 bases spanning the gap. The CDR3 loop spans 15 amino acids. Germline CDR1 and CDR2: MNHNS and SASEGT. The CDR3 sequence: CASSEMLGGNEKLFF. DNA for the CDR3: TGTGCCAGCAGTGAAATGCTGGGAGGGAATGAAAAACTGTTTTTT.

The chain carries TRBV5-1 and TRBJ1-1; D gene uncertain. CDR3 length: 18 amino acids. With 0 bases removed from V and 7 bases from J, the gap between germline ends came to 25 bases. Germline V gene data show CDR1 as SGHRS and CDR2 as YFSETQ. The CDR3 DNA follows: TGCGCCAGCAGCTTGGGGCTCTCGGGTTGGGGATTGGAGGTTGAAGCTTTCTTT. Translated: CASSLGLSGWGLEVEAFF.

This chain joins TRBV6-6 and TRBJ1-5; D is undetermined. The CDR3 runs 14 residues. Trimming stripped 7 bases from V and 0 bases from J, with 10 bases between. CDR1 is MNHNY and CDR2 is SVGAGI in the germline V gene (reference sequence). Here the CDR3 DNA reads TGTGCCAGCATGACCGCGTATAGCAATCAGCCCCAGCATTTT. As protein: CASMTAYSNQPQHF.

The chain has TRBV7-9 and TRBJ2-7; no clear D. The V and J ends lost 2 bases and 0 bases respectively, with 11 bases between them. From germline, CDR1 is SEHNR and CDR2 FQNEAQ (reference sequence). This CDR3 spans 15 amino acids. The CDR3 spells CASSLRPESSYEQYF. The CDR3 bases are TGTGCCAGCAGCTTACGGCCGGAGTCCTCCTACGAGCAGTACTTC.

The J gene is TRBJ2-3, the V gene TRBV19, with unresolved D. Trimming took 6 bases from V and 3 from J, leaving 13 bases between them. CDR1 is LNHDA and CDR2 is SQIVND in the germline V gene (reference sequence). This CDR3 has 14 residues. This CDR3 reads CASSLVEWTDTQYF. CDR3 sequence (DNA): TGTGCCAGTAGCCTAGTAGAATGGACAGATACGCAGTATTTT.

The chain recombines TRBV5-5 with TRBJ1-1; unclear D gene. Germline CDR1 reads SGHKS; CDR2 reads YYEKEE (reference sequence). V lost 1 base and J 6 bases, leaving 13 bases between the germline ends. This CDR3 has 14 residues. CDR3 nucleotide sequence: TGTGCCAGCAGCTTGTACGAGATGAGGGCTGAAGCTTTCTTT. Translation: CASSLYEMRAEAFF. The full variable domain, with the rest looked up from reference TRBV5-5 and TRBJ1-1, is DAGVTQSPTHLIKTRGQQVTLRCSPISGHKSVSWYQQVLGQGPQFIFQYYEKEERGRGNFPDRFSARQFPNYSSELNVNALLLGDSALYLCASSLYEMRAEAFFGQGTRLTVV.

In DNA form, the CDR3 reads TGTGCCAGCAGCTTGGAGGTGGAAGGGCTTTCACCCCTCCACTTT. Translation: CASSLEVEGLSPLHF. This chain links TRBV5-4 with TRBJ1-6; no reliable D call. The CDR3 runs to 15 residues. The V gene's germline CDR1 is SGHNT and CDR2 YYREEE (reference sequence). V was trimmed by 0 bases and J by 9 bases, leaving 13 bases between them. Filled out from reference TRBV5-4 and TRBJ1-6, the complete variable domain reads ETGVTQSPTHLIKTRGQQVTLRCSSQSGHNTVSWYQQALGQGPQFIFQYYREEENGRGNFPPRFSGLQFPNYSSELNVNALELDDSALYLCASSLEVEGLSPLHFGNGTRLTVT.

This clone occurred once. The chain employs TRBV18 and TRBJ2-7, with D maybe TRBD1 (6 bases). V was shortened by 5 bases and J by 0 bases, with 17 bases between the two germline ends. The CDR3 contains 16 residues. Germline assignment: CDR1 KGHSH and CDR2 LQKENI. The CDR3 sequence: CASSSLTGKSSYEQYF. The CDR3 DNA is TGTGCCAGCTCATCATTAACAGGGAAGAGCTCCTACGAGCAGTACTTC.

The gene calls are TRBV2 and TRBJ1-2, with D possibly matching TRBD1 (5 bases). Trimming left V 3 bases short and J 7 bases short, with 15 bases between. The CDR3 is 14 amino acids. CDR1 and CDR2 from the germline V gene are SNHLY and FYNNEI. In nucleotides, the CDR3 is TGTGCCAGCAGTGAGCAGGGATTAATCCTTGGCTACACCTTC. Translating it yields CASSEQGLILGYTF.

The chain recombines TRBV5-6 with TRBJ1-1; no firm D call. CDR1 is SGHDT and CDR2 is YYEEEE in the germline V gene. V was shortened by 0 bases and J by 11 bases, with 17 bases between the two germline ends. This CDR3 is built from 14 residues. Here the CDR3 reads CASSLGAGSRSAFF. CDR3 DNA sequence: TGTGCCAGCAGCTTGGGGGCTGGTTCCAGGTCGGCTTTCTTT.

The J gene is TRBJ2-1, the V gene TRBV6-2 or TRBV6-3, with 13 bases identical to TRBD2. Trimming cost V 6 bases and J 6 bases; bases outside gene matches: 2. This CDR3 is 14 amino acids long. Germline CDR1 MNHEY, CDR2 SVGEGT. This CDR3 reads CASSGTSGVNEQFF. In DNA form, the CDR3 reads TGTGCCAGCAGCGGGACTAGCGGGGTCAATGAGCAGTTCTTC.

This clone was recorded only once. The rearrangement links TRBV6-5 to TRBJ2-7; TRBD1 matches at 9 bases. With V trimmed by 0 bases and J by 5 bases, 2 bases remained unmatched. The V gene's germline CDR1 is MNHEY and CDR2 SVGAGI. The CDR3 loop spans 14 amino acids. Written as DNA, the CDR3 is TGTGCCAGCAGTTACTCGAGGACAGGGGACGAGCAGTACTTC. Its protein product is CASSYSRTGDEQYF.

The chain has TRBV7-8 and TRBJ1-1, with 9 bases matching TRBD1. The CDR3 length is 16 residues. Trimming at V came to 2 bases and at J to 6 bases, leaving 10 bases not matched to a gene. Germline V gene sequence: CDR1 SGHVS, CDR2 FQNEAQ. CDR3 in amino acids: CASSLSRTGAVSEAFF. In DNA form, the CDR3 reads TGTGCCAGCAGCTTATCCAGGACAGGGGCGGTATCTGAAGCTTTCTTT.

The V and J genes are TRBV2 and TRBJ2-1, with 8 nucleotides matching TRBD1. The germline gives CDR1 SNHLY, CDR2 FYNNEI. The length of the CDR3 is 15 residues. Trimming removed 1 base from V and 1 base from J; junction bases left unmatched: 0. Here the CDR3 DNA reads TGTGCCAGCAGTGAAGGGGACAGGTCCTACAATGAGCAGTTCTTC. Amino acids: CASSEGDRSYNEQFF.

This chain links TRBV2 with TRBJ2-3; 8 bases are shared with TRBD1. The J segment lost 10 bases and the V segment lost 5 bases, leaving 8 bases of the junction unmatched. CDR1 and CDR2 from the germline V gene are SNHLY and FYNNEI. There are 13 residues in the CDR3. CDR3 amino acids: CASSRQGPGAQYF. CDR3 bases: TGTGCCAGCAGTCGACAGGGGCCTGGGGCGCAGTATTTT.

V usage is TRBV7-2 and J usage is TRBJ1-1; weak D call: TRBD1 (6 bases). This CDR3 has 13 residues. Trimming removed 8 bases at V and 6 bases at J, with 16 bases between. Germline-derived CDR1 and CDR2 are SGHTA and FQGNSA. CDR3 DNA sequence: TGTGCCAGCGGAAATACAGGGTTCGCTGAAGCTTTCTTT. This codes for CASGNTGFAEAFF.

The CDR3 bases are TGTGCCAGCAGGCTCTCGGGGGGGTCAGATACGCAGTATTTT. This codes for CASRLSGGSDTQYF. The chain employs TRBV5-6 and TRBJ2-3, with TRBD2 matching over 8 bases. The trim removed 5 bases at V and 4 bases at J, leaving 6 bases unmatched. CDR1 and CDR2 (germline): SGHDT, YYEEEE. This CDR3 is built from 14 residues.

The CDR3 loop reads CASSLAKWDGAQYF. In DNA, the CDR3 is TGTGCCAGCAGCTTAGCGAAGTGGGATGGGGCGCAGTATTTT. This rearrangement joins TRBV7-2 to TRBJ2-3; the D is unclear. The CDR3 is 14 residues long. The V end was cut by 0 bases, the J end by 10 bases, with 14 bases between. Germline-derived CDR1 and CDR2 are SGHTA and FQGNSA.

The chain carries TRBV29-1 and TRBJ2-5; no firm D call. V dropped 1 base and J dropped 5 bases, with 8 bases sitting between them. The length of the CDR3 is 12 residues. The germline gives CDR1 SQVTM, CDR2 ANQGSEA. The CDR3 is CSVEGDPETQYF. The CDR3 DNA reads TGCAGCGTTGAAGGAGACCCGGAGACCCAGTACTTC.

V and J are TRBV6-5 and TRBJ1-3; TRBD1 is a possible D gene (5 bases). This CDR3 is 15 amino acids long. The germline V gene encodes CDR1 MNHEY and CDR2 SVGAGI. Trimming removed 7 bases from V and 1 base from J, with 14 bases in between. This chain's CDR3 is CASNSRDWSGNTIYF. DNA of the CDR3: TGTGCCAGCAACTCCAGGGATTGGTCTGGAAACACCATATATTTT.

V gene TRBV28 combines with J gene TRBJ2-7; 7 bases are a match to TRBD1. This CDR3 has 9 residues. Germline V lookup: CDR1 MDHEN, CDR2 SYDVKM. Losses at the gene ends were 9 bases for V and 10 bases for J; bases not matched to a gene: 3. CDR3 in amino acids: CASDREQYF. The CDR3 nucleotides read TGTGCCAGTGACAGGGAACAGTACTTC.

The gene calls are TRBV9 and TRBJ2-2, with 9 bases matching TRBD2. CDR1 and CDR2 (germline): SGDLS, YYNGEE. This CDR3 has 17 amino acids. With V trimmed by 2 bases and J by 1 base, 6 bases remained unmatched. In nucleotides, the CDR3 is TGTGCCAGCAGCGTCCCCCAGCGGGGGGTGAACACCGGGGAGCTGTTTTTT. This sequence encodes CASSVPQRGVNTGELFF.

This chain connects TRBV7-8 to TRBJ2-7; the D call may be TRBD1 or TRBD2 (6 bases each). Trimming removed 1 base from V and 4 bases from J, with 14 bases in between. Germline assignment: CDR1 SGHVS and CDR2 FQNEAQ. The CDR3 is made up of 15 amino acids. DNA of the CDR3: TGTGCCAGCAGCTTAGGTGGGGGGCACACATACGAGCAGTACTTC. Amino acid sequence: CASSLGGGHTYEQYF.

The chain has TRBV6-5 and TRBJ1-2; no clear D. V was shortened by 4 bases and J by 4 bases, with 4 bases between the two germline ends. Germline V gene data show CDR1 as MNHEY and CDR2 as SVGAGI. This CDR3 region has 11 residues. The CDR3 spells CASSSGYGYTF. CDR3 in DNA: TGTGCCAGCAGTTCAGGCTATGGCTACACCTTC.